This T cell receptor beta chain emerged from a study of CD8 T cells in ankylosing spondylitis. Notes on this clonotype: Its specificity is unknown.

The V and J ends lost 8 bases and 2 bases respectively, with 13 bases between them. The CDR3 spans 14 residues. Germline V gene sequence: CDR1 MNHNS, CDR2 SASEGT. In making TCR beta libraries, quantitative 5'-RACE with molecular barcodes was used. MiXCR, applied by TCRdb to the 5' RACE reads, yields one record per CDR3 protein. The data show about 390,000 distinct CDR3 sequences, around 24% seen once. Study-wide findings and caveats: A CD8+ phenotype characterized the disease-linked clones, which were relatively rare in peripheral blood. Matched ankylosing spondylitis synovial fluid reportedly contained a significantly enriched population of disease-linked clones. Ankylosing spondylitis blood appeared to be characterized by a TCR beta motif of about 8 highly homologous variants.

V is TRBV6-1 and J is TRBJ2-1, with a tentative D call TRBD2 (6 bases). The sample taken for sequencing was blood, either unsorted or a sorted T cell fraction (not recorded which). This clonotype was sampled from a male donor with ankylosing spondylitis. CDR3 bases: TGTGCCAGCGGAGGGTTCTCCCCCTACAATGAGCAGTTCTTC. The encoded protein is CASGGFSPYNEQFF.